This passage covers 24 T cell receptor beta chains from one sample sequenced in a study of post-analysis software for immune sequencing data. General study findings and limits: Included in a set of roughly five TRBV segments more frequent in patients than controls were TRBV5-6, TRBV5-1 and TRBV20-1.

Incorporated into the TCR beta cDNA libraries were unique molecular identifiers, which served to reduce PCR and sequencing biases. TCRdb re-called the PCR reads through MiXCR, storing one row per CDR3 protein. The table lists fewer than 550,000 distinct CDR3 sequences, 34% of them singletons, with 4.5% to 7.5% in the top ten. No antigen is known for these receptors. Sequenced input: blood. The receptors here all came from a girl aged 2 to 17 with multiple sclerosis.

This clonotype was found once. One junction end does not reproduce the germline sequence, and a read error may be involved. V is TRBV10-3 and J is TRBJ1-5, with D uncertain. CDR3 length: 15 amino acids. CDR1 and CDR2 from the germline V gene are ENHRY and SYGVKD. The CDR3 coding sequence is TGTGCCATCAGTGAGTTGGCGGCTATAAATCAGCCCCTGCATTTT. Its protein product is CAISELAAINQPLHF.

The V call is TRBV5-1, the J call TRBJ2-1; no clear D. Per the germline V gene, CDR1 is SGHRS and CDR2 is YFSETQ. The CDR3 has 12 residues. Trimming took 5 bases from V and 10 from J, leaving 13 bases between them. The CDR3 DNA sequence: TGCGCCAGCAGTCTAACCCCCGGGGAGCAGTTCTTC. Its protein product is CASSLTPGEQFF. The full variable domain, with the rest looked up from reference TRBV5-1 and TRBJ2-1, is KAGVTQTPRYLIKTRGQQVTLSCSPISGHRSVSWYQQTPGQGLQFLFEYFSETQRNKGNFPGRFSGRQFSNSRSEMNVSTLELGDSALYLCASSLTPGEQFFGPGTRLTVL.

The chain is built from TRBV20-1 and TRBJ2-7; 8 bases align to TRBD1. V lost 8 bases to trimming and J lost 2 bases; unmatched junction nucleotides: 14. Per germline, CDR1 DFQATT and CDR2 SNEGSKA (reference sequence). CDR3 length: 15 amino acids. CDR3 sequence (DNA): TGCAGTACGGAGGTGCCGGGACAGGTCACCTACGAGCAGTACTTC. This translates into CSTEVPGQVTYEQYF.

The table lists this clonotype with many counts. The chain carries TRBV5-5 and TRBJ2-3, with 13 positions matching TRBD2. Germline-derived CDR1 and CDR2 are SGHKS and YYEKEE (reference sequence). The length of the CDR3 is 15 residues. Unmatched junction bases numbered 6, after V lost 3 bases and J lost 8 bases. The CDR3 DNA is TGTGCCAGCAGCTCACTAGCGGGGGGGCGCGGTACGCAGTATTTT. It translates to CASSSLAGGRGTQYF.

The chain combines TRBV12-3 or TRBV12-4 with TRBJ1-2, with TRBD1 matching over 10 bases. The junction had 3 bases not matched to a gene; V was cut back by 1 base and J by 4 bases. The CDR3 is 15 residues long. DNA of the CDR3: TGTGCCAGCAGTTTAGGGGGACAGGGGATCTATGGCTACACCTTC. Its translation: CASSLGGQGIYGYTF.

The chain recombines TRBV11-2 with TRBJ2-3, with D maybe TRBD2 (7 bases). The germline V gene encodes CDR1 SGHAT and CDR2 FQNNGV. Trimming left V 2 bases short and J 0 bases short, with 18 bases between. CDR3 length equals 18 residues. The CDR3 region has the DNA TGTGCCAGCAGCTTACGAGGGGGGGCAGCTGCTAGCACAGATACGCAGTATTTT. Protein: CASSLRGGAAASTDTQYF. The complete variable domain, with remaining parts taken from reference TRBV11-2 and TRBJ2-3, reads EAGVAQSPRYKIIEKRQSVAFWCNPISGHATLYWYQQILGQGPKLLIQFQNNGVVDDSQLPKDRFSAERLKGVDSTLKIQPAKLEDSAVYLCASSLRGGAAASTDTQYFGPGTRLTVL.

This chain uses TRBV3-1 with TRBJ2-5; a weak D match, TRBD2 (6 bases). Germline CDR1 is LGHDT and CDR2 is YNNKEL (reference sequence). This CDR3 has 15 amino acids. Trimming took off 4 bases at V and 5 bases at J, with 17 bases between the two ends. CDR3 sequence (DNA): TGTGCCAGCAGCCCTCCCTGGCGGGGTACGGAGACCCAGTACTTC. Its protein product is CASSPPWRGTETQYF.

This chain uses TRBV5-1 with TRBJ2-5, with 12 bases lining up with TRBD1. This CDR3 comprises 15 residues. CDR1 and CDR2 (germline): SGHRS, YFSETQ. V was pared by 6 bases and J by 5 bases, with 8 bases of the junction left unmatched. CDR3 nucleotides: TGCGCCAGCACTGGGACAGGGGGCGCGTGGGAGACCCAGTACTTC. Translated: CASTGTGGAWETQYF.

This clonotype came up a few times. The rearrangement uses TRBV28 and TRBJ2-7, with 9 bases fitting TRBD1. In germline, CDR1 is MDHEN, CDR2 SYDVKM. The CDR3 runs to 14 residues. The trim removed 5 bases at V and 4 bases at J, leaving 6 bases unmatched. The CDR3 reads CASSMGTGLYEQYF. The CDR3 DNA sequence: TGTGCCAGCAGTATGGGGACAGGGCTGTACGAGCAGTACTTC.

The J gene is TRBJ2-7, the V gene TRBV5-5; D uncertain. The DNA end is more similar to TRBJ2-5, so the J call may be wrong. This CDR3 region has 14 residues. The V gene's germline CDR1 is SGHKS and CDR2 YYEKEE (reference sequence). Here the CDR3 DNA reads TGTGCCAGCAGCTGGGTAGGGTTTCAAGAGACCCAGTACTTC. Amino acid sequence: CASSWVGFQETQYF.

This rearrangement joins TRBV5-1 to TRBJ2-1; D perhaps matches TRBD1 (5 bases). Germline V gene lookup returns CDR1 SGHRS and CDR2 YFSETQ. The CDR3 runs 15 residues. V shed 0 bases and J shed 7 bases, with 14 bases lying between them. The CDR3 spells CASSLEAGLGNEQFF. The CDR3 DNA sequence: TGCGCCAGCAGCTTGGAGGCAGGGCTGGGAAATGAGCAGTTCTTC. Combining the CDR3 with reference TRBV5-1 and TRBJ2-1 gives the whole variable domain KAGVTQTPRYLIKTRGQQVTLSCSPISGHRSVSWYQQTPGQGLQFLFEYFSETQRNKGNFPGRFSGRQFSNSRSEMNVSTLELGDSALYLCASSLEAGLGNEQFFGPGTRLTVL.

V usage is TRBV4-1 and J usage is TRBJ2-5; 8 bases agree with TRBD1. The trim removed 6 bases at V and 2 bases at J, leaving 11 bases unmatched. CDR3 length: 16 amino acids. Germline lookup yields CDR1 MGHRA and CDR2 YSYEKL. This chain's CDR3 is CASSSTPGDRQETQYF. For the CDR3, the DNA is TGCGCCAGCAGTAGCACCCCCGGGGACAGGCAAGAGACCCAGTACTTC.

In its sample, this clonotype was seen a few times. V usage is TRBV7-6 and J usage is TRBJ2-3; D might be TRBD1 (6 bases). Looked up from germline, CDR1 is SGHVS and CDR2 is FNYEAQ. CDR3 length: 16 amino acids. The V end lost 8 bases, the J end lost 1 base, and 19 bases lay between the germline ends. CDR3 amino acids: CASGPIRGSGTDTQYF. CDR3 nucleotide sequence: TGTGCCAGCGGCCCCATTAGGGGGAGTGGCACAGATACGCAGTATTTT.

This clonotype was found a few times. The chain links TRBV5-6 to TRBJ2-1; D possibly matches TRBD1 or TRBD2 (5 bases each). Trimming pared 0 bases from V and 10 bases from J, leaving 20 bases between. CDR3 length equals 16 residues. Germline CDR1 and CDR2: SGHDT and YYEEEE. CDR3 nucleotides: TGTGCCAGCAGCTTGGGTGGGGGTAGTCCATTCAGCGAGCAGTTCTTC. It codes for CASSLGGGSPFSEQFF.

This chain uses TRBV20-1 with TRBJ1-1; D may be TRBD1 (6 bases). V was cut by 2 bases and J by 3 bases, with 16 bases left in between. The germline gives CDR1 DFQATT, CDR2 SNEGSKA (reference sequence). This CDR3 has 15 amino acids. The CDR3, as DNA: TGCAGTGCTAGACAACCTCCGGGACATTACACTGAAGCTTTCTTT. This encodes CSARQPPGHYTEAFF.

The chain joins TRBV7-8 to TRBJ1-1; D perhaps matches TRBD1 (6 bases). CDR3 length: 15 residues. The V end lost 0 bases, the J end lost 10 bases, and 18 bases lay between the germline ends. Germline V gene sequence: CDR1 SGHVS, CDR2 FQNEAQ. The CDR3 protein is CASSLATGPTWGAFF. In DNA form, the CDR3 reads TGTGCCAGCAGCTTAGCGACAGGACCCACCTGGGGAGCTTTCTTT.

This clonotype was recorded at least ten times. CDR3 sequence: CAIQRDRGSSEQYF. CDR3 nucleotides: TGTGCCATCCAGAGGGACAGGGGATCGTCCGAGCAGTACTTC. The chain employs TRBV10-3 and TRBJ2-7; 10 nucleotides match TRBD1. The CDR3 has 14 residues. The junction had 10 bases not matched to a gene; V was cut back by 8 bases and J by 6 bases. Germline CDR1 reads ENHRY; CDR2 reads SYGVKD.

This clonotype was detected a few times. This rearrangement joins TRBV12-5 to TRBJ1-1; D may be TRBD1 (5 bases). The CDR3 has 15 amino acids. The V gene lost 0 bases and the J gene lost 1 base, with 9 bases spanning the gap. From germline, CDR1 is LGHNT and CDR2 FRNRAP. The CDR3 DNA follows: TGTGCTAGTGGTTTGGTACACGGGGGGAACACTGAAGCTTTCTTT. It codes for CASGLVHGGNTEAFF.

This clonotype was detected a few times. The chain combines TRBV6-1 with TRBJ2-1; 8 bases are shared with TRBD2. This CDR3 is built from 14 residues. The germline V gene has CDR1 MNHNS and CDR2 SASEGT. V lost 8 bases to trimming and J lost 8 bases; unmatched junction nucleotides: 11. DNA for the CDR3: TGTGCCAGCCGGGGGACGGGGGGGCTCGATGAGCAGTTCTTC. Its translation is CASRGTGGLDEQFF.

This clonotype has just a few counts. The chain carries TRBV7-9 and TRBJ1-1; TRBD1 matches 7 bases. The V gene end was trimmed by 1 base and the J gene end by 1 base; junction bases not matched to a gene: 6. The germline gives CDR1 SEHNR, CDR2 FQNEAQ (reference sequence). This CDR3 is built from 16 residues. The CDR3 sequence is CASSLVDREGNTEAFF. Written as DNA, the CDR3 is TGTGCCAGCAGCTTAGTCGACAGGGAGGGGAACACTGAAGCTTTCTTT. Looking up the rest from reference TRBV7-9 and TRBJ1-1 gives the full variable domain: DTGVSQNPRHKITKRGQNVTFRCDPISEHNRLYWYRQTLGQGPEFLTYFQNEAQLEKSRLLSDRFSAERPKGSFSTLEIQRTEQGDSAMYLCASSLVDREGNTEAFFGQGTRLTVV.

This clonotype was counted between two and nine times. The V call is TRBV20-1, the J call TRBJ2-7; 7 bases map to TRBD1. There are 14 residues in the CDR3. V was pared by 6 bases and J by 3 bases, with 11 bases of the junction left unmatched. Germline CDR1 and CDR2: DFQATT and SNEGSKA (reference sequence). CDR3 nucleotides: TGCAGTGCCCATTCCGGACAGGCCCTCTACGAGCAGTACTTC. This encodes CSAHSGQALYEQYF.

The CDR3 coding sequence is TGCAGTGCTAGAGATCTCGTCGGTCGGGCGGGGTCACCCCTCCACTTT. Residues: CSARDLVGRAGSPLHF. The V call is TRBV20-1, the J call TRBJ1-6; D unclear. V was clipped by 0 bases and J by 10 bases, with 19 bases between them. Germline CDR1 and CDR2: DFQATT and SNEGSKA (reference sequence). This CDR3 comprises 16 residues.

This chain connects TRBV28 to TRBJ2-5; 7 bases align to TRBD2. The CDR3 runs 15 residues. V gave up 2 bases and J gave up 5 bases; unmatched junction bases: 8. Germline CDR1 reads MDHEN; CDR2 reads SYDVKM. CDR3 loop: CASSLRTSVGETQYF. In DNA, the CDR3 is TGTGCCAGCAGTTTACGTACTAGCGTAGGGGAGACCCAGTACTTC. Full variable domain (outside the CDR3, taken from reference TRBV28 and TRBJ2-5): DVKVTQSSRYLVKRTGEKVFLECVQDMDHENMFWYRQDPGLGLRLIYFSYDVKMKEKGDIPEGYSVSREKKERFSLILESASTNQTSMYLCASSLRTSVGETQYFGPGTRLLVL.

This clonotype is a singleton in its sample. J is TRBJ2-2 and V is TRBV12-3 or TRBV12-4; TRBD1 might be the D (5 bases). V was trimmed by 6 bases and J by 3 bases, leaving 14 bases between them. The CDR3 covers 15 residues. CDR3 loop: CASRRDSVDTGELFF. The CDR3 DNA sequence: TGTGCCAGCAGGAGAGACAGCGTTGACACCGGGGAGCTGTTTTTT.